The clone carrying this T cell receptor beta chain has more than one count but fewer than ten. Its cognate antigen is unknown. Generated by immunoSEQ multiplex PCR, the TCRdb table keeps only in-frame clones and is missing some. The table lists over 200,000 clones, around 87% of them singletons. The sample's treatment: 15 to 20 received Ad26.COV2.S at low or high dose, single or two shots; several received placebo; per-sample allocation not given. Specimen acquisition occurred on day 63 following the initial vaccine or placebo injection. Based in Boston, the donor was an adult of 18-55 years. The germline V gene encodes CDR1 SGDLS and CDR2 YYNGEE. This CDR3 is built from 15 residues. V lost 0 bases, J lost 4 bases, and 4 bases stayed unmatched. This specimen belongs to a study of Ad26.COV2.S vaccination and SARS-CoV-2 variants. Findings and caveats of the study: Total T cell responses may have been underestimated by the TCR breadth and depth analyses.

J is TRBJ2-3 and V is TRBV9; 8 bases agree with TRBD1. This clonotype was sampled from a person between 18 and 65 years old who received the Ad26.COV2.S COVID-19 vaccine or a placebo. Sequencing was performed on peripheral blood, taken in a trial of Ad26.COV2.S vaccine versus placebo. CDR3 region: CASSVASQGADTQYF. The CDR3 DNA sequence: TGTGCCAGCAGCGTAGCGTCACAGGGGGCAGATACGCAGTATTTT.